These T cell receptor beta chains were read from a single sample in a study of T cell responses to AZD1222 COVID-19 vaccine. Produced via immunoSEQ multiplex PCR; TCRdb's table is partial and in-frame only. Here the sample spans about 150,000 clones, approximately 90% being singletons. The sample here was peripheral blood, taken on day 0 of AZD1222 vaccination. The receptors were gathered from an adult in good health. Each CDR3 is given with its conserved first and last residue. The D gene is left open where the match is weak. Clone size is given for some rows only: seen once, a few or many times, or a class if the clone is expanded.

v_call: TRBV15; j_call: TRBJ1-1; d_call: TRBD1; clone_size: -; cdr3_aa: CATSGDRGEGTEAFF; cdr3_nt: TGTGCCACCAGCGGAGACAGGGGAGAAGGCACTGAAGCTTTCTTT
v_call: TRBV14; j_call: TRBJ2-7; d_call: TRBD1; clone_size: once; cdr3_aa: CASSGQGWYEQYF; cdr3_nt: TGTGCCAGCTCCGGACAGGGTTGGTACGAGCAGTACTTC
v_call: TRBV5-4; j_call: TRBJ2-1; d_call: TRBD2; clone_size: once; cdr3_aa: CASSPRAGEMYNEQFF; cdr3_nt: TGTGCCAGCAGCCCAAGAGCGGGAGAAATGTACAATGAGCAGTTCTTC
v_call: TRBV5-1; j_call: TRBJ2-1; d_call: TRBD2; clone_size: -; cdr3_aa: CASSWTSGTTNEQFF; cdr3_nt: TGCGCCAGCAGCTGGACTAGCGGGACTACAAATGAGCAGTTCTTC
v_call: TRBV7-9; j_call: TRBJ2-3; d_call: -; clone_size: -; cdr3_aa: CASSNTDTQYF; cdr3_nt: TGTGCCAGCAGCAACACAGATACGCAGTATTTT
v_call: TRBV28; j_call: TRBJ1-2; d_call: -; clone_size: -; cdr3_aa: CASSLDGNYGYTF; cdr3_nt: TGTGCCAGCAGTTTGGACGGAAACTATGGCTACACCTTC
v_call: TRBV9; j_call: TRBJ1-3; d_call: -; clone_size: once; cdr3_aa: CASSPNTDSGNTIYF; cdr3_nt: TGTGCCAGCAGCCCAAACACGGACTCTGGAAACACCATATATTTT
v_call: TRBV28; j_call: TRBJ2-3; d_call: TRBD2; clone_size: -; cdr3_aa: CASSLSASGSTDTQYF; cdr3_nt: TGTGCCAGCAGTTTATCGGCTAGCGGGAGCACAGATACGCAGTATTTT
v_call: TRBV24-1; j_call: TRBJ2-2; d_call: -; clone_size: -; cdr3_aa: CATSLQGPANTGELFF; cdr3_nt: TGTGCCACCAGTCTACAGGGCCCCGCGAACACCGGGGAGCTGTTTTTT
v_call: TRBV7-2; j_call: TRBJ2-3; d_call: -; clone_size: -; cdr3_aa: CASSKSLATDTQYF; cdr3_nt: TGTGCCAGCAGCAAAAGCCTGGCCACAGATACGCAGTATTTT